This is a list of T cell receptor beta chains from one sample in a study of cytomegalovirus exposure and HLA in healthy donors. Using immunoSEQ multiplex PCR, the repertoire was profiled, and TCRdb retains in-frame clones only, with some absent. The sample carries roughly 110,000 clones, 60% to 80% recorded once. The sample taken for sequencing was PBMCs. The receptors here all came from a human donor in good health. Each CDR3 is given with its conserved first and last residue.

V,J,CDR3
TRBV28,TRBJ2-2,CASSHSRGSTGELFF
TRBV30,TRBJ2-1,CAWSLGGEQFF
TRBV7-9,TRBJ1-4,CASSHTGSNEKLFF
TRBV29-1,TRBJ2-7,CSVESPRSHEQYF
TRBV25-1,TRBJ1-1,CASTDRGREEAFF
TRBV2,TRBJ1-4,CASSGGVGKLFF
TRBV9,TRBJ2-7,CASSAGTGTYEQYF
TRBV30,TRBJ1-6,CAWSVNANRDRANSPLHF
TRBV28,TRBJ1-3,CASRRTGDTYPGNTIYF
TRBV5-4,TRBJ2-2,CASSEANTGELFF
TRBV4-1,TRBJ2-7,CASSQDRGQGSSEQYF
TRBV6-5,TRBJ2-1,CASQDSNYNEQFF
TRBV6-5,TRBJ2-7,CASSYGRQGASEQYF
TRBV5-1,TRBJ2-7,CASSAVTSGRAGEQYF
TRBV27,TRBJ1-5,CASTDRGSNQPQHF
TRBV6-5,TRBJ2-5,CASSYSAGQETQYF
TRBV18,TRBJ1-2,CASLGDTDGYTF
TRBV5-1,TRBJ2-5,CASSYLRQETQYF
TRBV5-1,TRBJ2-1,CASRNPERYNEQFF
TRBV11-2,TRBJ1-1,CASSLVVEAFF
TRBV28,TRBJ1-2,CASHRGRNYGYTF
TRBV6-1,TRBJ2-7,CASSPLDRGSYEQYF
TRBV12-5,TRBJ2-3,CASGPPGVDTQYF
TRBV7-7,TRBJ2-1,CASSQQGTNEQFF
TRBV7-6,TRBJ2-3,CASSLGRVIRGTDTQYF
TRBV11-2,TRBJ2-1,CASSLDSRTTNYNEQFF
TRBV5-1,TRBJ2-3,CASSFELASDTQYF
TRBV6-4,TRBJ1-5,CASSSYSNQPQHF
TRBV19,TRBJ2-1,CASSITSGRTNEQFF
TRBV5-1,TRBJ1-1,CASSSMGQGPIMNTEAFF
TRBV5-1,TRBJ2-7,CASRASGSPTAYEQYF
TRBV6-1,TRBJ1-2,CASSGGPGQVGYGYTF
TRBV6-5,TRBJ2-7,CASSRIRGLPHEQYF
TRBV7-9,TRBJ1-2,CASSSDTLNFSGYTF
TRBV27,TRBJ2-6,CASSSTSGNPNVLTF
TRBV7-3,TRBJ1-1,CASSLSGNTEAFF
TRBV7-2,TRBJ1-5,CASSLGQTGNQPQHF
TRBV5-1,TRBJ2-1,CASSPGQLYNEQFF
TRBV5-1,TRBJ1-3,CASSPWGQSSGNTIYF
TRBV11-3,TRBJ2-1,CASSLDGGEQFF
TRBV19,TRBJ2-7,CASSARDRVAYEQYF
TRBV9,TRBJ2-1,CASSAPSDNEQFF
TRBV19,TRBJ2-7,CASSISHGEQYF
TRBV5-1,TRBJ2-2,CASSLASGSGELFF
TRBV15,TRBJ2-3,CATSRPGQGGADTQYF
TRBV25-1,TRBJ1-4,CASSEPRTGLNEKLFF
TRBV6-5,TRBJ1-1,CASSPPGVNTEAFF
TRBV7-9,TRBJ2-7,CASSLGGQEYYEQYF
TRBV28,TRBJ1-5,CASRPGGQPQHF
TRBV7-3,TRBJ2-2,CASSHGLAGTRTGELFF
TRBV5-1,TRBJ2-7,CASSLVGTAYEQYF
TRBV19,TRBJ1-5,CASSMSVSQPQHF
TRBV9,TRBJ1-2,CASSGRQANYGYTF
TRBV7-2,TRBJ1-1,CASSPGRGTTEAFF
TRBV10-3,TRBJ1-1,CAIYGRGWTEAFF
TRBV19,TRBJ1-4,CASSTRTGGINEKLFF
TRBV4-1,TRBJ2-1,CASSPALAGYNEQFF
TRBV2,.,CASREDSYEQYF
TRBV27,TRBJ2-3,CASSFRVSTDTQYF
TRBV6-5,TRBJ2-1,CASSRLASLYNEQFF